One and the same sample provided the 6 T cell receptor beta chains below, sequenced in a study of post-analysis software for immune sequencing data. Built from TCR beta cDNA, the libraries had unique molecular identifiers in them. TCRdb analysed the PCR reads with MiXCR anew, one entry per CDR3 protein. The table shows about 810,000 distinct CDR3 sequences, with approximately 50% occurring only once. No antigen has been identified for these receptors. Study-wide results and caveats: TRBV segments more frequent in patients than in controls numbered about five and included TRBV5-6, TRBV5-1 and TRBV20-1.

The sample taken for sequencing was blood. The receptors were gathered from a girl aged 5 to 17 with multiple sclerosis.

There are a few counts of this clonotype. This chain uses TRBV20-1 with TRBJ2-1; D is perhaps TRBD1 (5 bases). The CDR3 is 15 residues long. Germline V gene lookup returns CDR1 DFQATT and CDR2 SNEGSKA (reference sequence). The ends were cut back, 0 bases at V and 0 bases at J, with 9 bases in the middle. CDR3 DNA: TGCAGTGCTAGAGAGGGGCCCTACTCCTACAATGAGCAGTTCTTC. It encodes CSAREGPYSYNEQFF.

This sequence joins TRBV7-3 and TRBJ2-1; 8 nucleotides line up with TRBD2. CDR3 length equals 14 residues. The germline V gene encodes CDR1 SGHTA and CDR2 FQGTGA. V lost 2 bases, J lost 11 bases, and 8 bases stayed unmatched. Here the CDR3 reads CASSLGAGVDKQFF. CDR3 nucleotide sequence: TGTGCCAGCAGCTTAGGAGCGGGAGTTGATAAGCAGTTCTTC.

The genes are TRBV20-1 and TRBJ2-1; 7 bases map to TRBD2. Per germline, CDR1 DFQATT and CDR2 SNEGSKA (reference sequence). The CDR3 totals 14 residues. V shed 5 bases and J 0 bases; nucleotides not matched to a gene: 4. The CDR3 sequence is CSARDYGSYNEQFF. The CDR3 nucleotides are TGCAGTGCTCGGGACTACGGCTCCTACAATGAGCAGTTCTTC.

This clonotype was observed a handful of times. The chain joins TRBV6-1 to TRBJ1-1; TRBD1 is a possible D gene (5 bases). Germline CDR1 reads MNHNS; CDR2 reads SASEGT. V lost 6 bases, J lost 8 bases, and 10 bases lay in between. This CDR3 is built from 11 residues. CDR3: CASSLQAEAFF. The CDR3 DNA follows: TGTGCCAGCAGCCTACAGGCCGAAGCTTTCTTT.

V gene TRBV29-1 combines with J gene TRBJ1-1; D is possibly TRBD1 (6 bases). The length of the CDR3 is 14 residues. Per germline, CDR1 SQVTM and CDR2 ANQGSEA. V was trimmed by 1 base and J by 1 base, leaving 10 bases between them. The DNA for the CDR3 is TGCAGCGTTGAAGGGAACAGGGAGAACACTGAAGCTTTCTTT. Its protein product is CSVEGNRENTEAFF.

The chain couples TRBV9 to TRBJ1-6; TRBD1 agrees at 9 bases. V lost 7 bases, J lost 9 bases, and 8 bases stayed unmatched. Germline CDR1 and CDR2: SGDLS and YYNGEE. There are 14 residues in the CDR3. Here the CDR3 DNA reads TGTGCCAGCTCCCCGAGGGACAGGGCTTCACCCCTCCACTTT. This sequence encodes CASSPRDRASPLHF.